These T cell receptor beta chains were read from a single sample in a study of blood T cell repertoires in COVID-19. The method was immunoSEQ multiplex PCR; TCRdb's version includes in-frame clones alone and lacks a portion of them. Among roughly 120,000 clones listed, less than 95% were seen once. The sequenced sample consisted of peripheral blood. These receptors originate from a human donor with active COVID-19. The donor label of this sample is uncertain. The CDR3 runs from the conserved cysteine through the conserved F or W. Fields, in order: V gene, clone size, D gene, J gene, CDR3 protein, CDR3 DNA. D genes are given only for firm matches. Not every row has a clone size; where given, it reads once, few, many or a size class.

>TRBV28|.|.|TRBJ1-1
CASSLSGVVGARSWQELNTEAFF
TGTGCCAGCAGTTTGAGTGGTGTCGTGGGAGCAAGGAGCTGGCAAGAGCTGAACACTGAAGCTTTCTTT
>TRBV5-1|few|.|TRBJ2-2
CASSLSGNTGELFF
TGCGCCAGCAGCTTGTCAGGGAACACCGGGGAGCTGTTTTTT
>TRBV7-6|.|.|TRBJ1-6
CASSLRPGDSPLHF
TGTGCCAGCAGCTTAAGACCCGGGGATTCACCCCTCCACTTT
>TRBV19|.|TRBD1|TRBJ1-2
CASSMTGSDGYTF
TGTGCCAGTAGTATGACAGGGTCGGATGGCTACACCTTC
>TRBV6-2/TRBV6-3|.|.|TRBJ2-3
CASSRQDIISTDTQYF
TGTGCCAGCAGTAGACAGGATATTATAAGCACAGATACGCAGTATTTT
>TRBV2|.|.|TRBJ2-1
CASSGSAGSYNEQFF
TGTGCCAGCAGTGGGTCGGCGGGCTCCTACAATGAGCAGTTCTTC
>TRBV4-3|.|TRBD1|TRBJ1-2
CASSQAGTGWYGYTF
TGCGCCAGCAGCCAAGCCGGGACAGGGTGGTATGGCTACACCTTC
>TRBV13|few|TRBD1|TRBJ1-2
CASSLYSTGGSNGYTF
TGTGCCAGCAGCTTGTACTCGACAGGGGGTTCGAATGGCTACACCTTC
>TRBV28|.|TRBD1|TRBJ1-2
CASSLLGTANYGYTF
TGTGCCAGCAGTTTATTAGGGACAGCTAACTATGGCTACACCTTC
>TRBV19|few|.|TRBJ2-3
CASSAGGGPGSDTQYF
TGTGCCAGTAGTGCCGGCGGGGGCCCCGGTTCAGATACGCAGTATTTT
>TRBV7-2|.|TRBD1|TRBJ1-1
CASSLRDRVVHTEAFF
TGTGCCAGCAGCTTACGGGACAGGGTAGTACACACTGAAGCTTTCTTT
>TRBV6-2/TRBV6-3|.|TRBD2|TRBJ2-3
CASSYMAGGLRTDTQYF
TGTGCCAGCAGTTATATGGCGGGGGGGCTCCGCACAGATACGCAGTATTTT
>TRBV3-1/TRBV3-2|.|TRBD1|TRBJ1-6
CASSQDWTGNSPLHF
TGTGCCAGCAGCCAAGATTGGACAGGGAATTCACCCCTCCACTTT
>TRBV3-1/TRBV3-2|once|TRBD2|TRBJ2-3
CASSQDTSAGLGLDTQYF
TGTGCCAGCAGCCAAGATACCTCCGCAGGACTAGGGTTAGATACGCAGTATTTT
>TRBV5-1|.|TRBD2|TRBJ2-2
CASSLYDASGGLPPGELFF
TGCGCCAGCAGCTTGTACGACGCTAGCGGGGGGCTACCCCCCGGGGAGCTGTTTTTT
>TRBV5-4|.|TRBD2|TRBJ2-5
CASSPSSGGEWETQYF
TGTGCCAGCAGCCCGTCTAGCGGGGGGGAATGGGAGACCCAGTACTTC
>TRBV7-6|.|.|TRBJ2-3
CASSFGGGGDTQYF
TGTGCCAGCAGCTTCGGGGGTGGGGGAGATACGCAGTATTTT
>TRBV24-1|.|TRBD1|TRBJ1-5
CAISQTGLNQPQHF
TGTGCCATCAGTCAGACAGGGCTTAATCAGCCCCAGCATTTT
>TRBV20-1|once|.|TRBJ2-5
CSADTGTQYF
TGCAGTGCTGACACCGGGACCCAGTACTTC
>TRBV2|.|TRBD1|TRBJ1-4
CASRSTGGGNEKLFF
TGTGCCAGCAGATCAACAGGGGGCGGAAATGAAAAACTGTTTTTT
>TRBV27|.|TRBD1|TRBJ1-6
CASSGGQTVSPLHF
TGTGCCAGCAGTGGGGGACAGACGGTGTCACCCCTCCACTTT
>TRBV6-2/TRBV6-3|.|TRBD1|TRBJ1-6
CASSDRVLHSPLHF
TGTGCCAGCAGCGACAGGGTTTTGCATTCACCCCTCCACTTT
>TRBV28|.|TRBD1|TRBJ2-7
CASSRDRVLIEQYF
TGTGCCAGCAGCCGCGACAGGGTCTTAATCGAGCAGTACTTC
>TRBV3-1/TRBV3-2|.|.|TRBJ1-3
CAAPGRIEGVPGNTIYF
TGTGCCGCCCCCGGGAGGATAGAAGGGGTACCTGGAAACACCATATATTTT
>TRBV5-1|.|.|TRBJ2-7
CASSGTGGVEQYF
TGCGCCAGCAGCGGCACAGGGGGGGTCGAGCAGTACTTC
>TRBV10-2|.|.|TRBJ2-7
CASRVRHEQYF
TGCGCCAGCAGGGTGCGGCACGAGCAGTACTTC
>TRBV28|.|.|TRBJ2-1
CASSEAGTTYNEQFF
TGTGCCAGCAGTGAAGCCGGGACAACCTACAATGAGCAGTTCTTC
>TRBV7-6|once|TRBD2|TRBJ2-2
CASSLNPYSGGVNTGELFF
TGTGCCAGCAGCTTAAACCCATATAGCGGGGGGGTTAACACCGGGGAGCTGTTTTTT
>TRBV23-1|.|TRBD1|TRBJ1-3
CASSRQGHTSGNTIYF
TGCGCCAGCAGTAGACAGGGACATACCTCTGGAAACACCATATATTTT
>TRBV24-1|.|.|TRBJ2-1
CATSDWGTGKEQFF
TGTGCCACCAGTGATTGGGGCACAGGGAAAGAGCAGTTCTTC
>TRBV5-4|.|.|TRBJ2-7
CASSLARAGEQYF
TGTGCCAGCAGCTTGGCGCGAGCCGGGGAGCAGTACTTC
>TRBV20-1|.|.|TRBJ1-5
CSARGRLTQHF
TGCAGTGCTAGAGGGAGACTGACCCAGCATTTT
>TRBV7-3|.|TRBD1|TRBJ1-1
CASSKGQGVLGTEAFF
TGTGCCAGCAGCAAAGGACAGGGGGTACTTGGCACTGAAGCTTTCTTT
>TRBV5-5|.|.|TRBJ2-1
CASSLASTALLYNEQFF
TGTGCCAGCAGCTTGGCCTCAACAGCTTTACTTTACAATGAGCAGTTCTTC
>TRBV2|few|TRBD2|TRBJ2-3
CASKARGTSTDTQYF
TGTGCCAGCAAGGCGCGGGGGACTAGCACAGATACGCAGTATTTT
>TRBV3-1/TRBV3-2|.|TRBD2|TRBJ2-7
CASSRLAGDEQYF
TGTGCCAGCAGCCGGCTAGCGGGGGACGAGCAGTACTTC
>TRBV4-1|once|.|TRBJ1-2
CASSQDRDHNYGYTF
TGCGCCAGCAGCCAAGACAGGGATCATAACTATGGCTACACCTTC
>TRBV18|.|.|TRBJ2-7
CASSHRDGSSYEQYF
TGTGCCAGCTCACACCGGGACGGGAGCTCCTACGAGCAGTACTTC
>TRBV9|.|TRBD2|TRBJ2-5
CASSVGDRAGGLETQYF
TGTGCCAGCAGCGTAGGGGACCGAGCGGGGGGGCTGGAGACCCAGTACTTC
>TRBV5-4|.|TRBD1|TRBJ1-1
CASSPETGLGTEAFF
TGTGCCAGCAGCCCAGAGACAGGGTTGGGGACTGAAGCTTTCTTT
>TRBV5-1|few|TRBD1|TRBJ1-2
CASSLDRGWDGYTF
TGCGCCAGCAGCTTGGACAGGGGGTGGGATGGCTACACCTTC
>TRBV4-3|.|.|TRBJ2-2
CASRRTFTGELFF
TGCGCCAGCAGAAGAACATTCACCGGGGAGCTGTTTTTT
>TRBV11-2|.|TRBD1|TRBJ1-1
CASSLGTGRNTEAFF
TGTGCCAGCAGCTTAGGGACAGGGCGAAACACTGAAGCTTTCTTT
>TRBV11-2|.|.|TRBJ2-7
CASSLGRAQTYEQYF
TGTGCCAGCAGCTTAGGCAGGGCCCAAACCTACGAGCAGTACTTC